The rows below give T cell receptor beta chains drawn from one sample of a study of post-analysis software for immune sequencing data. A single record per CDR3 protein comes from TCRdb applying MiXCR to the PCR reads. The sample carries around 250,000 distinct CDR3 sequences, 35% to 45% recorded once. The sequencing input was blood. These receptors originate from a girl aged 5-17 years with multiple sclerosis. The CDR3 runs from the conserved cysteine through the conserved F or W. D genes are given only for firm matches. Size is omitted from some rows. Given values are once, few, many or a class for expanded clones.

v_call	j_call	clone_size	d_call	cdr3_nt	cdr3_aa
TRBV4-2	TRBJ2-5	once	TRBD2	TGTGCCAGCAGCCAGGCACTAGCGGGAGGGCCGAGCATCCAAGAGACCCAGTACTTC	CASSQALAGGPSIQETQYF
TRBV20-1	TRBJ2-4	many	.	TGCAGTGCTGGACCCACAGGAGAAGCCAAAAACATTCAGTACTTC	CSAGPTGEAKNIQYF
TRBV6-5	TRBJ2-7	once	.	TGTGCCAGCACCCCCGGGACTACAGGGTACAATGAGCAGTACTTC	CASTPGTTGYNEQYF
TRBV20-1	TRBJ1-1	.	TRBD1	TGCAGTGCGCCGGGACAGACGAACACTGAAGCTTTCTTT	CSAPGQTNTEAFF
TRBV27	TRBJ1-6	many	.	TGTGCCAGCAAACCACCGGGACGGACTTATAATTCACCCCTCCACTTT	CASKPPGRTYNSPLHF
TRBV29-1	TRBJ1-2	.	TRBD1	TGCAGCGTTGGACAGGGGGGTTCTGGCTACACCTTC	CSVGQGGSGYTF
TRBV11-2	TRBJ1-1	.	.	TGTGCCAGCAGCTTAGCACGCAGCTGGGACACTGAAGCTTTCTTT	CASSLARSWDTEAFF
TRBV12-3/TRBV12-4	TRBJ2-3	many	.	TGTGCCAGCACCCTTAATGGGGCAGATACGCAGTATTTT	CASTLNGADTQYF
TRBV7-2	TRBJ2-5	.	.	TGTGCCAGCAGCTTAGACCCGCAAGAGACCCAGTACTTC	CASSLDPQETQYF
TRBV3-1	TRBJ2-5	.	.	TGTGCCAGCAGCCAAGATAATCCGGCGGACCAAGAGACCCAGTACTTC	CASSQDNPADQETQYF
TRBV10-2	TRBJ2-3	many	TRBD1	TGCGCCAGCAGCGGACAGGGGGCGTCAGATACGCAGTATTTT	CASSGQGASDTQYF
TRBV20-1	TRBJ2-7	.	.	TGCAGTGCTCTAGTTTGGGGCCAAGGCCGCTACGAGCAGTACTTC	CSALVWGQGRYEQYF
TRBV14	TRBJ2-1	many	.	TGTGCCACACAGCGCCCTCGGGGGATCAATGAGCAGTTCTTC	CATQRPRGINEQFF
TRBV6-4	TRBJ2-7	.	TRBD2	TGTGCCAGCCCTGGGGCGACTAGCGGGATCCTCGAGCTTCGTTACGAGCAGTACTTC	CASPGATSGILELRYEQYF
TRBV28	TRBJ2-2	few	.	TGTGCCAGCAGGGTGGGACATTCCGGGGAGTTGTTTTTT	CASRVGHSGELFF
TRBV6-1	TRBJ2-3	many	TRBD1	TGTGCCAGCAGTATAGGGGGCGTCGCAGATACGCAGTATTTT	CASSIGGVADTQYF
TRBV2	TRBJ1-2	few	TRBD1	TGTGCCAGGAGGGACAGGGAGGTGGATGGCTACACCTTC	CARRDREVDGYTF
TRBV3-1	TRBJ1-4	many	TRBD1	TGTGCCAGCAGCCAATCCGGGACAGCCGGTGAAAAACTGTTTTTT	CASSQSGTAGEKLFF
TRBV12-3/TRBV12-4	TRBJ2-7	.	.	TGTGCCAGCAGTTTAGGCAGGGAAGCTAGCGAGCAGTACTTC	CASSLGREASEQYF
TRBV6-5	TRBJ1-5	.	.	TGTGCCAGCAGTTACTCGAGCCGGGACACCTCGTTTCGACAGCCCCAGCATTTT	CASSYSSRDTSFRQPQHF
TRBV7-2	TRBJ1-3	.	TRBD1	TGTGCCAGCAGCTCAACAGGGGGGACTGGAAACACCATATATTTT	CASSSTGGTGNTIYF
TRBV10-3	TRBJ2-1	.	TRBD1	TGTGCCATCTCTAAGGACAGGGGGGAGCAGTTCTTC	CAISKDRGEQFF
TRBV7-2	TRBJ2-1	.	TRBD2	TGTGCCAGCAGCTTAGCGCATATTAGCGGGAGGGTAAATGAGCAGTTCTTC	CASSLAHISGRVNEQFF
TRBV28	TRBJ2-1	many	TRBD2	TGTGCCAGCAAGGCGGGAGGGAGTTTCAATGAGCAGTTCTTC	CASKAGGSFNEQFF
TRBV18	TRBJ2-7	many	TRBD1	TGTGCCAGCTCAGAAGACAGGGCTGAGCAGTACTTC	CASSEDRAEQYF
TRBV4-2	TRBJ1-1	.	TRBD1	TGTGCCAGCAGCCACGTCCCGGGACAGGGATCGAACACTGAAGCTTTCTTT	CASSHVPGQGSNTEAFF
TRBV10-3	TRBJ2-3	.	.	TGTGCCATCAGAGGTCGAAGCGGAAGCACAGATACGCAGTATTTT	CAIRGRSGSTDTQYF
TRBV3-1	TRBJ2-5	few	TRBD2	TGTGCCAGCAGCCAAGATCTAGCGGCCCAAGAGACCCAGTACTTC	CASSQDLAAQETQYF
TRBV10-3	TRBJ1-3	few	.	TGTGCCATCAGTGATACCTCTGGAAACACCATATATTTT	CAISDTSGNTIYF
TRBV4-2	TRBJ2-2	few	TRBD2	TGTGCCAGCAGCCAAGAAGTAGGGCGGGAGGTCGGGGAGCTGTTTTTT	CASSQEVGREVGELFF
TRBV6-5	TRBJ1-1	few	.	TGTGCCAGCAGTTACTCGAAGATGAACACTGAAGCTTTCTTT	CASSYSKMNTEAFF
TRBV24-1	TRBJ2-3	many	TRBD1	TGTGCCACCAGTGATTTGCCCCTCCAGGGGGCTGGAGATACGCAGTATTTT	CATSDLPLQGAGDTQYF
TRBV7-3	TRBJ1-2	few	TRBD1	TGTGCCAGCAGCTCAATTAATTGGGGACAGAAACTCCCTATGACCTTC	CASSSINWGQKLPMTF
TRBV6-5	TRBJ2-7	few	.	TGTGCCGGCAGTTACTATGGGGGTGGCAATGAGCAGTACTTC	CAGSYYGGGNEQYF
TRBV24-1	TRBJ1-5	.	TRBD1	TGTGCCACCAGTGAACAGGGGTACCAGCCCCAGCATTTT	CATSEQGYQPQHF
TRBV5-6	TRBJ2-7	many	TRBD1	TGTGCCAGCAGCAGGGACAGGAGCTCCTACGAGCAGTACTTC	CASSRDRSSYEQYF
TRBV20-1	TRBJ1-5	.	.	TGCAGTGCTAGAGATTGGAAGGGCCATAGCAATCAGCCCCAGCATTTT	CSARDWKGHSNQPQHF
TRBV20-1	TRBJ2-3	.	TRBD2	TGCAGTGCCTCTAGCGGGAGACAAGATACGCAGTATTTT	CSASSGRQDTQYF
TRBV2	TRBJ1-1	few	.	TGTGCCAGCAGCCCTGAAGGGGGCACTGAAGCTTTCTTT	CASSPEGGTEAFF
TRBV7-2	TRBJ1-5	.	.	TGTGCCAGCAGCTTAGCGGCTAGTAGGTCCCAGCCCCAGCATTTT	CASSLAASRSQPQHF
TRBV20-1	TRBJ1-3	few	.	TGCAGTGCTAGACGGGGACCGATCTCTGGAAACACCATATATTTT	CSARRGPISGNTIYF
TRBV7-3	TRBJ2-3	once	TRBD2	TGTGCCAGCAGCTTAGTCCCAGCGGGAGCGGTAGATACGCAGTATTTT	CASSLVPAGAVDTQYF
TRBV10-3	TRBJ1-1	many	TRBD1	TGTGCCATCAGCGGAACAGGGGCGGACACTGAAGCTTTCTTT	CAISGTGADTEAFF
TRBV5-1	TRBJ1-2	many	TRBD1	TGCGCCAGCAGCTCAACCGGGACAGCTATCTATGGCTACACCTTC	CASSSTGTAIYGYTF
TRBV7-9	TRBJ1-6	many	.	TGTGCCAGCAGCTTAGCCGCCTCCTCGGCACCCCTCCACTTT	CASSLAASSAPLHF
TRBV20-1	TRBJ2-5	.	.	TGCAGTGCTAGCGGGGGCCCCAAGGAGACCCAGTACTTC	CSASGGPKETQYF
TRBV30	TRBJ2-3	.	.	TGTGCCTGGAGACTTACGGGGTCAGATACGCAGTATTTT	CAWRLTGSDTQYF
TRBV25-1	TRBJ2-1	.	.	TGTGCCAGCAGTGAATCGTGGCAAGATGAGCAGTTCTTC	CASSESWQDEQFF
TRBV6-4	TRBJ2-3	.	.	TGTGCCAGCAGTGAGATGGGGGCCGGAGATACGCAGTATTTT	CASSEMGAGDTQYF
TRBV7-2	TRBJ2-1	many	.	TGTGCCAGCAGCATTGGACGTAACAATGAGCAGTTCTTC	CASSIGRNNEQFF
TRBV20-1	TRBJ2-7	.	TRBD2	TGCAGTGCGGTTAGCGGGAGGAGCTCCTACGAGCAGTACTTC	CSAVSGRSSYEQYF
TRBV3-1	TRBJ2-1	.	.	TGTGCCAGCAGCCAAAAAGCCCAACCTTCCCCCCTGCAGTTCTTC	CASSQKAQPSPLQFF
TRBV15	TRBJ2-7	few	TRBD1	TGTGCCACCAGCAAGCGACAGGGACACTACGAGCAGTACTTC	CATSKRQGHYEQYF
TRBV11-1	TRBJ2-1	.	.	TGTGCCAGCAGACGTCGACTAGAGTCTGTGGGGAATGAGCAGTTCTTC	CASRRRLESVGNEQFF
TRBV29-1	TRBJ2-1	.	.	TGCAGCGTTGCCATCTACAATGAGCAGTTCTTC	CSVAIYNEQFF
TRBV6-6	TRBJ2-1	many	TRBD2	TGTGCCAGCACCGGGACTAGCTCGAATGAGCAGTTCTTC	CASTGTSSNEQFF
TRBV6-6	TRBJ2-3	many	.	TGTGCCAGCAATGTCGCAGCTAGCACAGATACGCAGTATTTT	CASNVAASTDTQYF
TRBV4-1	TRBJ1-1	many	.	TGCGCCAGCAGCTCACCCCGACAGGTTGAAGCTTTCTTT	CASSSPRQVEAFF